Shown below are 15 T cell receptor beta chains from a single sample sequenced in a study of radiotherapy plus CTLA-4 blockade in lung cancer. Method: immunoSEQ multiplex PCR; TCRdb's copy keeps in-frame clones and lacks some. The sample carries about 28,000 clones, around three quarters recorded once. Here the sequenced sample was peripheral blood, taken from a patient treated with radiotherapy plus ipilimumab. The receptors were gathered from a human donor with non-small cell lung cancer that progressed on radiotherapy plus ipilimumab.

This clone was detected once. The rearrangement links TRBV5-8 to TRBJ2-7; D possibly matches TRBD1 or TRBD2 (5 bases each). This CDR3 comprises 17 residues. Deletions cut 4 bases from V and 0 bases from J, with 20 bases between. Germline assignment: CDR1 SGHTS and CDR2 YDEGEE. This CDR3 reads CASSPRRGPSGSYEQYF. The CDR3 nucleotides read TGTGCCAGCAGCCCCCGACGGGGACCATCGGGCTCCTACGAGCAGTACTTC.

V usage is TRBV19 and J usage is TRBJ2-2, with 7 positions matching TRBD1. The V and J ends lost 5 bases and 3 bases, in that order; junction bases with no gene match: 3. From germline, CDR1 is LNHDA and CDR2 SQIVND (reference sequence). This CDR3 comprises 14 residues. The CDR3, as DNA: TGTGCCAGTAGTTTTACAGGGGACACCGGGGAGCTGTTTTTT. It yields the protein CASSFTGDTGELFF. The full variable domain, with the rest looked up from reference TRBV19 and TRBJ2-2, is DGGITQSPKYLFRKEGQNVTLSCEQNLNHDAMYWYRQDPGQGLRLIYYSQIVNDFQKGDIAEGYSVSREKKESFPLTVTSAQKNPTAFYLCASSFTGDTGELFFGEGSRLTVL.

This chain links TRBV30 with TRBJ1-2; no firm D call. The CDR3 loop spans 13 amino acids. Trimming stripped 1 base from V and 0 bases from J, with 6 bases between. From germline, CDR1 is GTSNPN and CDR2 SVGIG (reference sequence). The CDR3 is CAWSGQANYGYTF. DNA for the CDR3: TGTGCCTGGAGTGGTCAGGCTAACTATGGCTACACCTTC.

The V and J genes are TRBV6-5 and TRBJ1-1, with D uncertain. The V and J ends lost 5 bases and 11 bases respectively, with 18 bases between them. Per the germline V gene, CDR1 is MNHEY and CDR2 is SVGAGI. There are 13 residues in the CDR3. The DNA of the CDR3 is TGTGCCAGCAGTGAAACCCGAAGGGTGGCCGCTTTCTTT. This codes for CASSETRRVAAFF.

In this sample, this clone turned up once. This chain links TRBV15 with TRBJ2-3; tentative D call: TRBD2 (6 bases). Germline V gene data show CDR1 as LNHNV and CDR2 as YYDKDF (reference sequence). This CDR3 contains 17 residues. V lost 2 bases and J 7 bases, leaving 22 bases between the germline ends. The CDR3 DNA reads TGTGCCACCAGCAGATTACCCCTGGCGGGGCTCAAAAATACGCAGTATTTT. Its protein product is CATSRLPLAGLKNTQYF.

V usage is TRBV19 and J usage is TRBJ1-4, with TRBD1 as a possible D gene (5 bases). CDR1 is LNHDA, CDR2 SQIVND, per germline (reference sequence). V shed 3 bases and J shed 4 bases, with 15 bases lying between them. The CDR3 loop spans 16 amino acids. The CDR3 nucleotides read TGTGCCAGTAGTATCCTCGACCCGGGGCATAATGAAAAACTGTTTTTT. Residues: CASSILDPGHNEKLFF.

This clone has a handful of counts. The chain uses TRBV6-6 and TRBJ2-2; D is undetermined. Looked up from germline, CDR1 is MNHNY and CDR2 is SVGAGI (reference sequence). Deletions cut 4 bases from V and 4 bases from J, with 10 bases between. The CDR3 contains 14 residues. The CDR3 DNA sequence: TGTGCCAGCAGTTCCGAAAGCTCCACCGGGGAGCTGTTTTTT. It specifies CASSSESSTGELFF.

The rearrangement uses TRBV19 and TRBJ1-6; no clear D. Trimming cost V 6 bases and J 6 bases, with 3 bases left between them. Germline lookup yields CDR1 LNHDA and CDR2 SQIVND (reference sequence). This CDR3 has 11 amino acids. The CDR3 DNA follows: TGTGCCAGTAGCGGTAATTCACCCCTCCACTTT. Translation: CASSGNSPLHF.

This chain connects TRBV18 to TRBJ2-7; D is unresolved. Trimming took 3 bases from V and 4 from J, leaving 13 bases between them. The CDR3 is 14 amino acids. Germline CDR1 reads KGHSH; CDR2 reads LQKENI. The CDR3 DNA reads as TGTGCCAGCTCACCCCCGACCCAGAAGTACGAGCAGTACTTC. Its translation is CASSPPTQKYEQYF.

V usage is TRBV29-1 and J usage is TRBJ2-7; 7 bases line up with TRBD2. The CDR3 totals 11 residues. Germline CDR1 reads SQVTM; CDR2 reads ANQGSEA. V lost 1 base, J lost 12 bases, and 6 bases stayed unmatched. The CDR3 bases are TGCAGCGTTGAAGGGGCGGGGGTTCCGTACTTC. As protein: CSVEGAGVPYF.

The chain links TRBV9 to TRBJ2-3; TRBD2 aligns across 8 bases. The junction had 7 bases not matched to a gene; V was cut back by 4 bases and J by 6 bases. CDR1 is SGDLS and CDR2 is YYNGEE in the germline V gene. The CDR3 runs 14 residues. CDR3 residues: CASSPRGGFDTQYF. DNA for the CDR3: TGTGCCAGCAGCCCCCGCGGGGGGTTTGATACGCAGTATTTT.

The chain joins TRBV13 to TRBJ2-7, with 8 positions matching TRBD1. The CDR3 is 14 residues long. The V gene end was trimmed by 3 bases and the J gene end by 5 bases; junction bases not matched to a gene: 6. Germline V gives CDR1 PRHDT, CDR2 FYEKMQ (reference sequence). CDR3 region: CASSFRGRRDEQYF. CDR3 DNA sequence: TGTGCCAGCAGCTTCAGGGGGCGCCGGGACGAGCAGTACTTC.

The chain combines TRBV4-3 with TRBJ2-1; a weak D match, TRBD2 (6 bases). The germline CDR1 and CDR2 sequences are LGHNA and YSLEER. The ends were cut back, 5 bases at V and 2 bases at J, with 16 bases in the middle. The CDR3 loop spans 16 amino acids. CDR3 loop: CASSTEAGRTYNEQFF. CDR3 nucleotide sequence: TGCGCCAGCAGCACAGAGGCGGGGCGAACCTACAATGAGCAGTTCTTC.

J is TRBJ1-5 and V is TRBV19; D is perhaps TRBD1 (6 bases). Deletions cut 5 bases from V and 2 bases from J, with 10 bases between. Germline values: CDR1 LNHDA, CDR2 SQIVND (reference sequence). The CDR3 extends over 14 amino acids. The CDR3 sequence is CASSSGDGNQPQHF. In nucleotides, the CDR3 is TGTGCCAGTAGTTCAGGGGATGGCAATCAGCCCCAGCATTTT.

This chain links TRBV9 with TRBJ2-1, with D perhaps matching TRBD1 (5 bases). Germline V lookup: CDR1 SGDLS, CDR2 YYNGEE. V was shortened by 1 base and J by 4 bases, with 15 bases between the two germline ends. CDR3 length: 16 amino acids. In DNA form, the CDR3 reads TGTGCCAGCAGCGTATTCCAGGGCAGTTTTTACAATGAGCAGTTCTTC. It translates to CASSVFQGSFYNEQFF.